The next 25 T cell receptor beta chains were all read from a single sample in a study of neurological immune-mediated disorders (dated by TCRdb to the late 2010s). Preparation of the library involved 5' RACE. Sequencing took place on an Illumina HiSeq 2500. TCRdb cleaned the public reads at Q25 with fastp, built clones with MiXCR and kept in-frame beta chains. Merged by CDR3 protein, the rows form single entries marked with the most common genes and DNA. In this sample the table shows tens of thousands of distinct CDR3 sequences, 4.5% to 6.5% of which occur a single time. Approximately 2.2% of the sample goes to the ten largest clones. Source material: PBMCs. Source of these receptors: a woman in her twenties or thirties with multiple sclerosis.

This clonotype was recorded a few times. This rearrangement joins TRBV7-8 to TRBJ2-3; D is possibly TRBD1 (5 bases). Per the germline V gene, CDR1 is SGHVS and CDR2 is FQNEAQ. Trimming removed 5 bases at V and 1 base at J, with 19 bases between. This CDR3 spans 17 amino acids. As DNA, the CDR3 is TGTGCCAGCAGCGGAGCCCGGCCAGGGTTTGGCACAGATACGCAGTATTTT. Its translation is CASSGARPGFGTDTQYF.

There are many counts of this clonotype. This chain connects TRBV20-1 to TRBJ2-7; tentatively, D is TRBD1 or TRBD2 (6 bases each). The CDR3 is 13 amino acids. CDR1 is DFQATT, CDR2 SNEGSKA, per germline (reference sequence). Trimming stripped 0 bases from V and 6 bases from J, with 12 bases between. The CDR3 here is CSARDPQGLEQYV. In DNA form, the CDR3 reads TGCAGTGCTAGAGACCCACAGGGACTCGAGCAGTACGTC.

There are many counts of this clonotype. The V call is TRBV6-1, the J call TRBJ2-6; D unclear. V shed 6 bases and J shed 0 bases, with 3 bases lying between them. The CDR3 covers 13 residues. CDR1 and CDR2 from the germline V gene are MNHNS and SASEGT. CDR3 nucleotide sequence: TGTGCCAGCAGGGCCTCTGGGGCCAACGTCCTGACTTTC. This codes for CASRASGANVLTF.

This clonotype turned up a few times. A single base separates this from a much larger clone, so it may be a read error. The chain is built from TRBV21-1 and TRBJ1-6. TRBV21-1 is annotated as a pseudogene. CDR3 length equals 16 residues. The DNA of the CDR3 is TGTGCCAGCGGGCAAGAGGTGGGCAGGAATAATTCACACCTCCACTTT. Its translation: CASGQEVGRNNSHLHF.

This clonotype has a count of ten or more. The rearrangement links TRBV6-2 or TRBV6-3 to TRBJ2-7; a weak D match, TRBD1 (6 bases). This CDR3 has 15 amino acids. Germline V gene data show CDR1 as MNHEY and CDR2 as SVGEGT. Trimming removed 6 bases at V and 0 bases at J, with 15 bases between. This CDR3 is CASRETGLSSYEQYV. The CDR3 coding sequence is TGTGCCAGCAGGGAGACAGGACTCAGCTCCTACGAGCAGTACGTC.

Turning to this clonotype: Its ends do not fully match the called genes, so a read error is possible. V is TRBV19 and J is TRBJ1-6, with D possibly matching TRBD1 (5 bases). Germline assignment: CDR1 LNHDA and CDR2 SQIVND (reference sequence). The CDR3 length is 15 residues. In DNA, the CDR3 is TGTGCCAGTAGATGGGGGACCTTAATTAATTCACCCCTCAACTTT. Translation: CASRWGTLINSPLNF.

This clonotype was picked up a small number of times. The chain employs TRBV20-1 and TRBJ2-7, with 8 bases aligning to TRBD1. This CDR3 has 14 residues. With 3 bases clipped from V and 4 bases from J, the junction kept 8 bases outside the gene matches. In germline, CDR1 is DFQATT, CDR2 SNEGSKA (reference sequence). The CDR3 DNA reads TGCAGTGCTAGTCCACCAGGGGGCAGGTACGAGCAGTACTTC. Translating it yields CSASPPGGRYEQYF.

This clonotype was counted many times. This chain links TRBV7-6 with TRBJ2-5, with a tentative D call TRBD1 (5 bases). Trimming pared 5 bases from V and 2 bases from J, leaving 15 bases between. CDR1 and CDR2 from the germline V gene are SGHVS and FNYEAQ. There are 15 residues in the CDR3. The chain's CDR3 is CASSGSFRTQETQYF. In nucleotides, the CDR3 is TGTGCCAGCAGCGGTTCGTTTAGGACACAAGAGACCCAGTACTTC. The full variable domain, rest sourced from reference TRBV7-6 and TRBJ2-5, is GAGVSQSPRYKVTKRGQDVALRCDPISGHVSLYWYRQALGQGPEFLTYFNYEAQQDKSGLPNDRFSAERPEGSISTLTIQRTEQRDSAMYRCASSGSFRTQETQYFGPGTRLLVL.

This clonotype was seen a few times. This chain uses TRBV5-1 with TRBJ2-2, with 7 bases fitting TRBD2. The CDR3 spans 14 residues. V shed 4 bases, J shed 5 bases, and the junction held 5 bases outside the gene matches. Germline V CDR1 and CDR2: SGHRS, YFSETQ. CDR3 residues: CASSLGGMTGELFF. The CDR3 DNA reads as TGCGCCAGCAGCCTCGGGGGGATGACCGGGGAGCTGTTTTTT.

This clonotype was picked up many times. V is TRBV7-6 and J is TRBJ1-1; unclear D gene. Trimming removed 0 bases at V and 1 base at J, with 9 bases between. Germline CDR1 SGHVS, CDR2 FNYEAQ. The length of the CDR3 is 15 residues. Here the CDR3 DNA reads TGTGCCAGCAGCTTAGCCGGGTCCCCGAACACTGAAGCTTTCTTT. The encoded protein is CASSLAGSPNTEAFF.

This clonotype was recorded at least ten times. This chain connects TRBV7-2 to TRBJ2-3, with 8 bases identical to TRBD2. CDR3 length: 17 amino acids. Germline assignment: CDR1 SGHTA and CDR2 FQGNSA. After removal of 5 bases from V and 3 bases from J, the junction contained 13 bases not matched to a gene. The CDR3 here is CASSPSPWGGGTDTQYF. As DNA, the CDR3 is TGTGCCAGCAGCCCCTCCCCTTGGGGCGGGGGGACAGATACGCAGTATTTT.

This clonotype was recorded at least ten times. The rearrangement links TRBV12-3 or TRBV12-4 to TRBJ1-1; TRBD1 is a possible D gene (6 bases). The CDR3 is made up of 14 amino acids. With 7 bases removed from V and 3 bases from J, the gap between germline ends came to 15 bases. The CDR3 coding sequence is TGTGCCAGCACCCAAGGGGGGGCAGACACTGAAGCTTTCTTT. This sequence encodes CASTQGGADTEAFF.

This clonotype was observed many times. The J gene is TRBJ2-4, the V gene TRBV20-1; no firm D call. CDR3 length equals 13 residues. The ends were cut back, 0 bases at V and 4 bases at J, with 7 bases in the middle. CDR1 is DFQATT and CDR2 is SNEGSKA in the germline V gene (reference sequence). CDR3 in amino acids: CSAREVQKNIQYF. In DNA form, the CDR3 reads TGCAGTGCTAGAGAGGTACAGAAAAACATTCAGTACTTC.

This clonotype was seen at least ten times. CDR3 sequence reads: CATSRNRGGETQYF. CDR3 sequence (DNA): TGTGCCACCAGCAGGAACAGGGGAGGAGAGACCCAGTACTTC. The rearrangement links TRBV15 to TRBJ2-5; tentatively, D is TRBD1 (7 bases). Germline CDR1 reads LNHNV; CDR2 reads YYDKDF (reference sequence). V was cut by 3 bases and J by 4 bases, with 12 bases left in between. This CDR3 comprises 14 residues.

The sample holds many counts of this clonotype. The chain has TRBV5-1 and TRBJ2-7; maybe TRBD1 (5 bases). V was trimmed by 6 bases and J by 7 bases, leaving 20 bases between them. Germline-derived CDR1 and CDR2 are SGHRS and YFSETQ. CDR3 length: 14 amino acids. The CDR3 DNA sequence: TGCGCCAGCACGGACACCCTCATCGCGTGGGAGCAGTACTTC. Translation: CASTDTLIAWEQYF.

V is TRBV12-3 or TRBV12-4 and J is TRBJ2-2; either TRBD1 or TRBD2 may supply D (6 bases each). The CDR3 has 14 residues. V lost 5 bases and J lost 8, with 15 bases in between. The CDR3 region is CASSPIGGRGELFF. In nucleotides, the CDR3 is TGTGCCAGCAGTCCCATTGGGGGGCGAGGGGAGCTGTTTTTT.

This clonotype appeared many times. This chain links TRBV12-5 with TRBJ2-3; 7 nucleotides align to TRBD1. CDR1 is LGHNT and CDR2 is FRNRAP in the germline V gene. With 3 bases clipped from V and 1 base from J, the junction kept 4 bases outside the gene matches. The CDR3 length is 15 residues. The chain's CDR3 is CASGFDRAGTDTQYF. The CDR3 DNA reads TGTGCTAGTGGTTTTGACAGGGCGGGCACAGATACGCAGTATTTT.

Only a few counts were recorded for this clonotype. V gene TRBV5-1 combines with J gene TRBJ1-6; 10 bases fit TRBD1. Germline V gene sequence: CDR1 SGHRS, CDR2 YFSETQ. Germline trimming cut 5 bases from V and 7 bases from J; bases unmatched to any gene: 15. The length of the CDR3 is 18 residues. The CDR3 DNA is TGCGCCAGCAGAATCGGTATCCGGGACAGGGGTCGGAATTCACCCCTCCACTTT. Translating gives CASRIGIRDRGRNSPLHF.

This clonotype has a count of ten or more. The chain links TRBV12-3 or TRBV12-4 to TRBJ1-2; possibly TRBD1 for D (5 bases). V was clipped by 2 bases and J by 10 bases, with 23 bases between them. The CDR3 extends over 16 amino acids. The DNA of the CDR3 is TGTGCCAGCAGTTTAACGAGCACCGATCCGGGGCTTCACTACACCTTC. It encodes CASSLTSTDPGLHYTF.

This clonotype was detected ten times or more. V is TRBV11-2 and J is TRBJ2-3, with TRBD2 matching over 8 bases. The CDR3 has 17 amino acids. Per germline, CDR1 SGHAT and CDR2 FQNNGV. J was trimmed by 3 bases and V by 0 bases; bases with no gene match: 8. CDR3 sequence (DNA): TGTGCCAGCAGCTTAGAAATGGGCGGGGGGAGGACAGATACGCAGTATTTT. This translates into CASSLEMGGGRTDTQYF.

This clonotype was counted ten times or more. This chain links TRBV5-6 with TRBJ2-7; D gene ambiguous. CDR1 is SGHDT and CDR2 is YYEEEE in the germline V gene. The CDR3 extends over 16 amino acids. V was clipped by 1 base and J by 1 base, with 15 bases between them. DNA for the CDR3: TGTGCCAGCAGCTTGCCTTCTGGGTCTCATTCCTACGAGCAGTACTTC. Translated, it gives CASSLPSGSHSYEQYF.

The chain couples TRBV19 to TRBJ1-5, with a possible D match to TRBD1 (5 bases). Germline assignment: CDR1 LNHDA and CDR2 SQIVND (reference sequence). There are 15 residues in the CDR3. V lost 3 bases to trimming and J lost 1 base, with 10 bases between them. In DNA, the CDR3 is TGTGCCAGTAGTATTCGGGCAGGGAGCAATCAGCCCCAGCATTTT. This codes for CASSIRAGSNQPQHF. The full variable domain, completed using reference TRBV19 and TRBJ1-5, is DGGITQSPKYLFRKEGQNVTLSCEQNLNHDAMYWYRQDPGQGLRLIYYSQIVNDFQKGDIAEGYSVSREKKESFPLTVTSAQKNPTAFYLCASSIRAGSNQPQHFGDGTRLSIL.

In the case of this clonotype: The junction departs from the called germline gene at one end, perhaps through a read error. The chain combines TRBV5-1 with TRBJ2-1, with D perhaps matching TRBD1 (6 bases). The CDR3 spans 15 residues. Per germline, CDR1 SGHRS and CDR2 YFSETQ. Here the CDR3 reads CASSHGQQLYNAQFF. The CDR3 region has the DNA TGCGCCAGCAGCCATGGACAGCAACTCTACAATGCGCAGTTCTTT.

The genes are TRBV5-1 and TRBJ1-5, with 10 bases identical to TRBD1. From germline, CDR1 is SGHRS and CDR2 YFSETQ. Germline trimming cut 4 bases from V and 5 bases from J; bases unmatched to any gene: 12. The CDR3 totals 17 residues. As DNA, the CDR3 is TGCGCCAGCAGCATCGACAGGGGGCCGCAAGGATATCAGCCCCAGCATTTT. This sequence encodes CASSIDRGPQGYQPQHF.

About this clonotype itself: This may be a read error: a much more frequent sequence differs by one nucleotide. The chain employs TRBV5-1 and TRBJ2-6; 8 bases line up with TRBD1. The germline V gene has CDR1 SGHRS and CDR2 YFSETQ. CDR3 size: 17 residues. CDR3 region: CASSSDRDLSGAKVLTF. The CDR3 nucleotides read TGCGCCAGCAGCTCGGACAGGGATCTCTCTGGGGCCAAAGTCCTGACTTTC.